This TCR beta chain is from a study of blood T cell repertoires in COVID-19. About the study: Donors in the United States, Italy and Spain gave samples during acute or convalescent COVID-19. Sources were T cells, B-cell-depleted T cells, or PBMCs; the material itself was cDNA or gDNA.

From germline, CDR1 is KGHDR and CDR2 SFDVKD. The ends lost 3 bases at V and 8 bases at J; junction bases unmatched: 5. The CDR3 spans 15 residues. Under the authors' procedure: Counts of nucleated cells, estimated from reference gene primer amplification, were obtained. Using immunoSEQ multiplex PCR, the repertoire was profiled, and TCRdb retains in-frame clones only, with some absent. V, J and clone size were drawn from that table, and D and trimming were deduced from the DNA. The table records approximately 190,000 clones, roughly 80% of them present only once. The chain has TRBV24-1 and TRBJ1-4; TRBD1 matches at 10 bases. Sequencing used peripheral blood. The receptor's source is a young man with active or convalescent COVID-19. CDR3 loop: CATSDGGQGYEKLFF. CDR3 in DNA: TGTGCCACCAGTGATGGGGGACAGGGGTACGAAAAACTGTTTTTT.